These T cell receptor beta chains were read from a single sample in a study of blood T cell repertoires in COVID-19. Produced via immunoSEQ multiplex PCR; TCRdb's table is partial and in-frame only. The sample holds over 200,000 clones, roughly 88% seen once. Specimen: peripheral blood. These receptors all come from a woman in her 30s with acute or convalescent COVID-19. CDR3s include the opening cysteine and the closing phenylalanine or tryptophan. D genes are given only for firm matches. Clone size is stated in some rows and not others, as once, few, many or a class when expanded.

TGCGCCAGCAAACCGGGACAGGTACCAACAAGAGAATACAATGAGCAGTTCTTC | CASKPGQVPTREYNEQFF | . | TRBD1 | TRBJ2-1 | TRBV5-1
TGTGCCAGTAACCCCGGTGAAGCTAATTCACCCCTCCACTTT | CASNPGEANSPLHF | . | . | TRBJ1-6 | TRBV19
TGTGCCAGCAGCCAGGGGCCCGGGTCGAACACAGATACGCAGTATTTT | CASSQGPGSNTDTQYF | . | . | TRBJ2-3 | TRBV11-2
TGTGCCAGCAGCCCTGGACAGGGGACTCAGCCCCAGCATTTT | CASSPGQGTQPQHF | . | TRBD1 | TRBJ1-5 | TRBV7-2
TGTGCCAGCAGTTTATCGTGGGCAGGGAATGGCTACACCTTC | CASSLSWAGNGYTF | once | . | TRBJ1-2 | TRBV27
TGTGCCATCAGCCAACTAGCGGGAGGGAGTTCCTACAATGAGCAGTTCTTC | CAISQLAGGSSYNEQFF | few | TRBD2 | TRBJ2-1 | TRBV10-3
TGTGCCACCAACAGGGGGCCGAACACTGAAGCTTTCTTT | CATNRGPNTEAFF | . | TRBD1 | TRBJ1-1 | TRBV24-1
TGTGCCAGTAGCCATTACAATGAGCAGTTCTTC | CASSHYNEQFF | . | . | TRBJ2-1 | TRBV19
TGTGCCAGCAGTGAAAACCGGGAACCGAACATTCAGTACTTC | CASSENREPNIQYF | . | . | TRBJ2-4 | TRBV6-1
TGTGCTAGCAGCCTCGGGACAGGGTTCTACGAGCAGTACTTC | CASSLGTGFYEQYF | . | TRBD1 | TRBJ2-7 | TRBV7-7
TGTGCCAGCAGTTACCAGGGTAGTTTTTCTTCCAATGAGCAGTTCTTC | CASSYQGSFSSNEQFF | . | . | TRBJ2-1 | TRBV6-5
TGTGCCAGCGGGACACCTTCTGGGGCCAACGTCCTGACTTTC | CASGTPSGANVLTF | . | . | TRBJ2-6 | TRBV11-3
TGTGCCAGCAGTGACCCCCAGGGAGGGAATGAGCAGTTCTTC | CASSDPQGGNEQFF | . | TRBD2 | TRBJ2-1 | TRBV6-4
TGTGCCAGCAGCCTCGGAGCCGCCCTCTACGAGCAGTACTTC | CASSLGAALYEQYF | . | . | TRBJ2-7 | TRBV9
TGCGCCAGCAGCCAAGGAGGCGGGTTACAAGAGACCCAGTACTTC | CASSQGGGLQETQYF | . | . | TRBJ2-5 | TRBV4-3
TGCGCCAGCAGCCAAGTCGTAAACACCGGGGAGCTGTTTTTT | CASSQVVNTGELFF | once | . | TRBJ2-2 | TRBV4-3
TGTGCCAGCAGTAGGACAGGGAAAAGCAATCAGCCCCAGCATTTT | CASSRTGKSNQPQHF | . | TRBD1 | TRBJ1-5 | TRBV27
TGTGCCAGCAACGCACTGCCGATGGCGGGGCCCCAGCATTTT | CASNALPMAGPQHF | . | . | TRBJ1-5 | TRBV2
TGTGCCAGCAGCTTAAACAGGGTACAACAGCCCCAGCATTTT | CASSLNRVQQPQHF | . | . | TRBJ1-5 | TRBV7-2
TGTGCCAGCAGACAAACGGTGACAGGGCTGGGAAACATTCAGTACTTC | CASRQTVTGLGNIQYF | once | TRBD1 | TRBJ2-4 | TRBV11-2
TGTGCCAGCAGGCCTAGCGGGCTACCCGCAGATACGCAGTATTTT | CASRPSGLPADTQYF | . | TRBD2 | TRBJ2-3 | TRBV9
TGTGCCAGCAGCTTCGCGGGTGAGCAGTACTTC | CASSFAGEQYF | . | . | TRBJ2-7 | TRBV5-6
TGTGCCAGCAGCGTAGAACCAGCGGGAGGGTGGTACGAGCAGTACTTC | CASSVEPAGGWYEQYF | . | TRBD2 | TRBJ2-7 | TRBV9
TGTGCCACCCGAGGGGGCTTCGGCTATGGCTACACCTTC | CATRGGFGYGYTF | few | TRBD1 | TRBJ1-2 | TRBV6-5
TGTGCCAGCAGCGTAGACCCGGGACTAGCCAAAAACATTCAGTACTTC | CASSVDPGLAKNIQYF | . | . | TRBJ2-4 | TRBV9
TGCAGTGCTAGTTTGGGCAGGGCGTCCCCCCTCCACTTT | CSASLGRASPLHF | . | . | TRBJ1-6 | TRBV20-1
TGTGCCAGCAGTTCTTACAGGGTTCGGTACGAGCAGTACTTC | CASSSYRVRYEQYF | . | . | TRBJ2-7 | TRBV27
TGTGCCAGCAGTGGACTAGCGGGAGTTATAGGCTACGAGCAGTACTTC | CASSGLAGVIGYEQYF | . | TRBD2 | TRBJ2-7 | TRBV6-1
TGTGCCAGTAGTCCCCCCGCGGCAGGGGGGATGAACACTGAAGCTTTCTTT | CASSPPAAGGMNTEAFF | . | TRBD1 | TRBJ1-1 | TRBV19
TGTGCCGGCAGCGGTGAACCCGGGACAGGGTATTACGAGCAGTACTTC | CAGSGEPGTGYYEQYF | . | TRBD1 | TRBJ2-7 | TRBV11-2
TGTGCCAGCAGTGAAAGGGCTCCGACAGGGAGTAATGAAAAACTGTTTTTT | CASSERAPTGSNEKLFF | many | TRBD1 | TRBJ1-4 | TRBV2
TGCAGCGTCGCAAGGGGGTTCGGGGAGCTGTTTTTT | CSVARGFGELFF | . | . | TRBJ2-2 | TRBV29-1
TGTGCCAGTAGTAATACAGGGGGAGGGAGCTCCTACGAGCAGTACTTC | CASSNTGGGSSYEQYF | . | . | TRBJ2-7 | TRBV19
TGTGCCATCAGTGGACAGACTAATGAAAAACTGTTTTTT | CAISGQTNEKLFF | once | . | TRBJ1-4 | TRBV10-3
TGTGCCAGCAGCTTAGAGGAAGGGGAGCTGTTTTTT | CASSLEEGELFF | few | . | TRBJ2-2 | TRBV7-3
TGTGCCAGCAGCCTCCAGGGTTGGGGGGAGCTGTTTTTT | CASSLQGWGELFF | . | . | TRBJ2-2 | TRBV7-9
TGTGCCAGCAGTCGCAAGGACAACGACTTAGGAAAACTGTTTTTT | CASSRKDNDLGKLFF | . | . | TRBJ1-4 | TRBV14
TGTGCCAGCAGTTCTCTAGCGGGATTCGGGGAGCTGTTTTTT | CASSSLAGFGELFF | . | TRBD2 | TRBJ2-2 | TRBV27
TGTGCCAGCAGCTCCGGACGGGGCTATGGCTACACCTTC | CASSSGRGYGYTF | . | . | TRBJ1-2 | TRBV6-2/TRBV6-3
TGCGCCAGCAGTGAGTCGGGGTACAGGGATGGTCAGCCCCAGCATTTT | CASSESGYRDGQPQHF | . | . | TRBJ1-5 | TRBV10-1
TGTGCCAGTAGTATAGGGGTGATTCAGGGGGCGAGCACAGATACGCAGTATTTT | CASSIGVIQGASTDTQYF | . | TRBD1 | TRBJ2-3 | TRBV19
TGTGCCAGCAGCTCGACTAGTTACGGCGAGCAGTACTTC | CASSSTSYGEQYF | once | . | TRBJ2-7 | TRBV7-9
TGTGCCAGCAGCTCCTCTTCCGGGGGGGCAACTAATGAAAAACTGTTTTTT | CASSSSSGGATNEKLFF | . | . | TRBJ1-4 | TRBV7-9
TGTGCCAGCAGCCCAGGACTAGCGAACACCGGGGAGCTGTTTTTT | CASSPGLANTGELFF | . | TRBD2 | TRBJ2-2 | TRBV9
TGTGCCATCAGTGAGCCAACAGGGGGCCAAGAGACCCAGTACTTC | CAISEPTGGQETQYF | few | TRBD1 | TRBJ2-5 | TRBV10-3